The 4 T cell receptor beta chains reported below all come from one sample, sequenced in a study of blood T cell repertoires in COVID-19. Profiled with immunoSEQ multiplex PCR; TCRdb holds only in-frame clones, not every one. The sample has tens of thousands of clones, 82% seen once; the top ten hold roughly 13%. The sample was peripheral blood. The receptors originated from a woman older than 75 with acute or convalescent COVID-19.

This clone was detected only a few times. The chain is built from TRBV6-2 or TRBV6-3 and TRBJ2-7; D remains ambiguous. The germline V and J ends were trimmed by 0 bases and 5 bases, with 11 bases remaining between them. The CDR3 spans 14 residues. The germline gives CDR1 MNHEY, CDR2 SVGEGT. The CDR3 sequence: CASSYSRLNHEQYF. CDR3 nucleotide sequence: TGTGCCAGCAGTTACTCGAGGCTGAACCACGAGCAGTACTTC.

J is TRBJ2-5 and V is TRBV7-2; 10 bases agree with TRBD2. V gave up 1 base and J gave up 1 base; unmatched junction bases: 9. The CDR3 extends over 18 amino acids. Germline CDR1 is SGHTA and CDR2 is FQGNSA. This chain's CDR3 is CASSLGGSGRNRQETQYF. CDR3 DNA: TGTGCCAGCAGCTTAGGGGGTAGCGGGAGGAACCGCCAAGAGACCCAGTACTTC. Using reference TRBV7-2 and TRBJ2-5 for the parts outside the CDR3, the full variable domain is GAGVSQSPSNKVTEKGKDVELRCDPISGHTALYWYRQSLGQGLEFLIYFQGNSAPDKSGLPSDRFSAERTGGSVSTLTIQRTQQEDSAVYLCASSLGGSGRNRQETQYFGPGTRLLVL.

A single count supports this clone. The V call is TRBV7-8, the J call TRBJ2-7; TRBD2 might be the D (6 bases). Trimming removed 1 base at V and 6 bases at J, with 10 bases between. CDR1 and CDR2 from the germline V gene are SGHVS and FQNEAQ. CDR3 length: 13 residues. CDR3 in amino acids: CASSLGRAGEQYF. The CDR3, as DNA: TGTGCCAGCAGCTTAGGGAGGGCCGGCGAGCAGTACTTC.

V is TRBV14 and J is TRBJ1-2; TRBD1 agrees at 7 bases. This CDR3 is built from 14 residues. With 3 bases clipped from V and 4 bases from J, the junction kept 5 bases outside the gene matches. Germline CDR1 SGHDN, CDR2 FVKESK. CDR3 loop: CASSQTTGTYGYTF. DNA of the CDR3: TGTGCCAGCAGCCAGACGACAGGGACCTATGGCTACACCTTC. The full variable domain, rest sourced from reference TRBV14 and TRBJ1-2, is EAGVTQFPSHSVIEKGQTVTLRCDPISGHDNLYWYRRVMGKEIKFLLHFVKESKQDESGMPNNRFLAERTGGTYSTLKVQPAELEDSGVYFCASSQTTGTYGYTFGSGTRLTVV.